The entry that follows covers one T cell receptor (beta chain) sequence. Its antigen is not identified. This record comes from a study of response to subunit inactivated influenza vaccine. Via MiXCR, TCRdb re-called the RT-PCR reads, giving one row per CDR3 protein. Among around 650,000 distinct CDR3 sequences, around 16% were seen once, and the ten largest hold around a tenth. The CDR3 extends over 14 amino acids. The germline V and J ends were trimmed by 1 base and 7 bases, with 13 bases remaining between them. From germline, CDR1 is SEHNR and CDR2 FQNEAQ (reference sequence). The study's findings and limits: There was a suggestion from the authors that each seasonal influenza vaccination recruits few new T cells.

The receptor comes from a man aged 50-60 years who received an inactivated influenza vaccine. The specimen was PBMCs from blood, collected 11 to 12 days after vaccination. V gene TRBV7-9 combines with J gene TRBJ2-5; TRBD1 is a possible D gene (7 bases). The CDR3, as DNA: TGTGCCAGCAGCTTAGTTCGGCAGGGGGGGACCCAGTACTTC. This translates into CASSLVRQGGTQYF. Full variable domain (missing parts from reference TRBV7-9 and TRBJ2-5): DTGVSQNPRHKITKRGQNVTFRCDPISEHNRLYWYRQTLGQGPEFLTYFQNEAQLEKSRLLSDRFSAERPKGSFSTLEIQRTEQGDSAMYLCASSLVRQGGTQYFGPGTRLLVL.